A selection of T cell receptor beta chains follows, all from one sample in a study of human T cells and chemical hapten exposure. TCRdb passed the RACE reads through MiXCR, listing each CDR3 protein once. In the table there are about 82,000 distinct CDR3 sequences, 13% of which are singletons. The material was whole blood, obtained in connection with sensitization to the hapten diphenylcyclopropenone (DPC). These receptors came from a woman aged 45-59 years with alopecia areata. Some clones in this sample may be carry-over from other donors' samples. Both conserved end residues are part of each CDR3. The D gene is left open where the match is weak. Clone size is given for some rows only: seen once, a few or many times, or a class if the clone is expanded.

d_gene	abundance	v_gene	j_gene	CDR3nt	CDR3aa
-	few	TRBV6-6	TRBJ2-5	TGTGCCAGCACCCCGGGATGGGGAGAGACCCAGTACTTC	CASTPGWGETQYF
-	few	TRBV12-3/TRBV12-4	TRBJ1-2	TGTGCCAGCAGTCTTCGGGGGCTTGGCTACACCTTC	CASSLRGLGYTF
-	-	TRBV5-4	TRBJ1-6	TGTGCCAGCAGCTTGGGTCCGGGAAGGAATTCACCCCTCCACTTT	CASSLGPGRNSPLHF
TRBD2	many	TRBV20-1	TRBJ2-7	TGCAGTGGGGAGACTAGCGGATACGAGCAGTACTTC	CSGETSGYEQYF
-	many	TRBV20-1	TRBJ2-1	TGCAGTGCTAGAGATTGGAGCCGTAATGAGCAGTTCTTC	CSARDWSRNEQFF
-	many	TRBV28	TRBJ2-5	TGTGCCAGCAGTTTGGACACTGGAGAGACCCAGTACTTC	CASSLDTGETQYF
-	few	TRBV7-6	TRBJ2-5	TGTGCCAGCAGCTTGCCGAGGCAGCAAGAGACCCAGTACTTC	CASSLPRQQETQYF
-	many	TRBV7-6	TRBJ2-1	TGTGCCAGCAGCCAGGGTTTGACAGCTGCTTACAATGAGCAGTTCTTC	CASSQGLTAAYNEQFF
-	few	TRBV5-1	TRBJ2-5	TGCGCCAGCAGGGCTGACTGGGCTCGACAAGAGACCCAGTACTTC	CASRADWARQETQYF
-	-	TRBV3-1	TRBJ2-3	TGTGCCAGCAGCCAATGGGGCGGGACTGCCGATACGCAGTATTTT	CASSQWGGTADTQYF
TRBD2	-	TRBV11-2	TRBJ2-1	TGTGCCAGCAGCTTAGATCGGACTAGCGGGACCCATGAGCAGTTCTTC	CASSLDRTSGTHEQFF
-	-	TRBV11-2	TRBJ1-1	TGTGCCAGCAGCACCGGGGGGGGTATGATGAACACTGAAGCTTTCTTT	CASSTGGGMMNTEAFF
TRBD2	few	TRBV20-1	TRBJ2-4	TGCAGTGCGGACGGGACTAGCGGGTTCATTCAGTACTTC	CSADGTSGFIQYF
-	-	TRBV5-4	TRBJ1-2	TGTGCCAGCAGCTTGGTGCCACCTAACTATGGCTACACCTTC	CASSLVPPNYGYTF
-	many	TRBV6-6	TRBJ1-5	TGTGCCAGCAGTTACCTTCCGGCAAATCAGCCCCAGCATTTT	CASSYLPANQPQHF
TRBD1	few	TRBV12-3/TRBV12-4	TRBJ2-7	TGTGCCAGCAGCCCTTCGACAGGGTGGAACGAGCAGTACTTC	CASSPSTGWNEQYF
TRBD1	once	TRBV27	TRBJ2-2	TGTGCCAGCAGTTCCCCGACAGGGACCGGGGAGCTGTTTTTT	CASSSPTGTGELFF
-	once	TRBV28	TRBJ2-3	TGTGCCAGCAGCCGTCCCCTTAGGCAAACCTCCACAGATACGCAGTATTTT	CASSRPLRQTSTDTQYF
TRBD2	many	TRBV7-9	TRBJ2-3	TGTGCCAGCAGCCAGATACGACTAGCGGGAGGGCATGATACGCAGTATTTT	CASSQIRLAGGHDTQYF
-	-	TRBV20-1	TRBJ2-7	TGCAGTGCTAGATACCCGTCCTTGGGCACGTCCTACGAGCAGTACTTC	CSARYPSLGTSYEQYF
-	-	TRBV29-1	TRBJ2-3	TGCAGCATACTTATAGCGGAGTCTTCCACAGATACGCAGTATTTT	CSILIAESSTDTQYF
-	few	TRBV5-1	TRBJ1-2	TGCGCCAGCAGCTTGGAATCAGGGTATGGCTACACCTTC	CASSLESGYGYTF
-	many	TRBV24-1	TRBJ2-2	TGTGCCACCGGGACAACACGTAACACCGGGGAGCTGTTTTTT	CATGTTRNTGELFF
TRBD1	many	TRBV18	TRBJ1-6	TGTGCCAGCTCAGCAAGGACAGGGCAGAATTCACCCCTCCACTTT	CASSARTGQNSPLHF
TRBD2	-	TRBV12-3/TRBV12-4	TRBJ2-3	TGTGCCAGCAGCTCCGGACTAGCGGTTAGCACAGATACGCAGTATTTT	CASSSGLAVSTDTQYF
TRBD1	-	TRBV7-9	TRBJ2-7	TGTGCCAGCAGCCAGGGGACAGGTTCCTACGAGCAGTACTTC	CASSQGTGSYEQYF
TRBD2	few	TRBV6-1	TRBJ2-1	TGTGCCAGCAGTGTAGGACTAGCGATTTATAGTGAGCAGTTCTTC	CASSVGLAIYSEQFF
TRBD1	-	TRBV6-1	TRBJ1-2	TGTGCCAGCACACCGGACAGGGATAGGGCGGGCTATGGCTACACCTTC	CASTPDRDRAGYGYTF
TRBD1	-	TRBV18	TRBJ1-1	TGTGCCAGCTCACCGGGACAGGGGGTTCTTCGGACTGAAGCTTTCTTT	CASSPGQGVLRTEAFF
-	many	TRBV30	TRBJ1-2	TGTGCCTGGTCCCTTCGACGAGGTTGGGGCTACACCTTC	CAWSLRRGWGYTF
-	many	TRBV30	TRBJ1-1	TGTGCCTGGAGTGCCTCGACAGTGAACACTGAAGCTTTCTTT	CAWSASTVNTEAFF
-	few	TRBV29-1	TRBJ1-1	TGCAGCTCGAGGACCTCGGACACTGAAGCTTTCTTT	CSSRTSDTEAFF
-	-	TRBV28	TRBJ1-4	TGTGCCAGCAGTTTTTCGCAGGGGAATGAAAAACTGTTTTTT	CASSFSQGNEKLFF
-	few	TRBV3-1	TRBJ2-1	TGTGCCAGCAGCCAAGTAGGAATGTGGGCTCGTCGGTTCTTC	CASSQVGMWARRFF
-	many	TRBV4-2	TRBJ2-7	TGTGCCAGCAGCCAACTTAAGGGCTCCTACGAGCAGTACTTC	CASSQLKGSYEQYF
-	-	TRBV2	TRBJ2-2	TGTGCCAGGTCCCTCCGCGGGGAGCTGTTTTTT	CARSLRGELFF
-	many	TRBV14	TRBJ2-2	TGTGCCAGCAGCCAAGATTGGAACACCGGGGAGCTGTTTTTT	CASSQDWNTGELFF
TRBD1	many	TRBV18	TRBJ1-1	TGTGCCAGCTCACCCCAGGGGGGCAAAACTGAAGCTTTCTTT	CASSPQGGKTEAFF